Listed below are T cell receptor beta chains from one sample, sequenced in a study of cytomegalovirus exposure and HLA in healthy donors. Data came from immunoSEQ multiplex PCR; TCRdb stores just in-frame clones and leaves some out. The sample includes 90,000 to 130,000 clones. Sample: PBMCs. These receptors were collected from a man aged 40-49 years in good health and CMV-seropositive. The CDR3 runs from the conserved cysteine through the conserved F or W. A D gene is named only where the DNA matches it firmly.

d_gene	v_gene	j_gene	CDR3nt	CDR3aa
TRBD1	TRBV15	TRBJ2-7	TGTGCCACCAGCCCCCGGACAGGGATGGGATACGAGCAGTACTTC	CATSPRTGMGYEQYF
TRBD2	TRBV7-9	TRBJ2-5	TGTGCCAGCAGCTTCAGAGTGGGAGGGCGGGGGGAGACCCAGTACTTC	CASSFRVGGRGETQYF
TRBD1	TRBV5-1	TRBJ2-7	TGCGCCAGCAGCCCCATTCAACCGGGACAGGGCTACGAGCAGTACTTC	CASSPIQPGQGYEQYF
TRBD1	TRBV2	TRBJ1-2	TGTGCCAGCACGGACAGGGGGTATGGCTACACCTTC	CASTDRGYGYTF
TRBD2	TRBV29-1	TRBJ2-1	TGCAGCGTTACCCTTAGCGGGACGTTCTACAATGAGCAGTTCTTC	CSVTLSGTFYNEQFF
NA	TRBV7-6	TRBJ2-3	TGTGCCAGCAGCTTACCCCCCCCACCTACTACAGATACGCAGTATTTT	CASSLPPPPTTDTQYF
TRBD2	TRBV7-9	TRBJ2-7	TGTGCCAGCAGCCCCCTTAGCGGGATAGCCTACGAGCAGTACTTC	CASSPLSGIAYEQYF
NA	TRBV28	TRBJ2-3	TGTGCCAGCAGTCTAGACAGCACAGATACGCAGTATTTT	CASSLDSTDTQYF
NA	TRBV5-1	TRBJ1-1	TGCGCCAGCAGCTTGGAGGGACACTTGAACACTGAAGCTTTCTTT	CASSLEGHLNTEAFF
NA	TRBV7-2	TRBJ2-3	TGTGCCAGCCAGGCTACAGATACGCAGTATTTT	CASQATDTQYF
NA	TRBV18	TRBJ2-2	TGTGCCAGCTCACCCGAACAGGGAATTGTATCGTCCGGGGAGCTGTTTTTT	CASSPEQGIVSSGELFF
NA	TRBV27	TRBJ2-3	TGTGCCAGCAGTTTCCCCGCGACGGGTACGCAGTATTTT	CASSFPATGTQYF
NA	TRBV5-6	TRBJ2-1	TGTGCCAGCAGCTTGGACTCGGGGGTCGTCTACAATGAGCAGTTCTTC	CASSLDSGVVYNEQFF
NA	TRBV28	TRBJ1-1	TGTGCCAGCAGTCCCTCGCGGGACGTGGAATTTCGAGCTTTCTTT	CASSPSRDVEFRAFF
NA	TRBV2	TRBJ2-2	TGTGCCAGCAGTGGTCACAGGCGGCCCGGGGAGCTGTTTTTT	CASSGHRRPGELFF
TRBD1	TRBV13	TRBJ2-7	TGTGCCAGCAGCTTATCCCCCGGGACAGGCCCGTCCTACGAGCAGTACTTC	CASSLSPGTGPSYEQYF
NA	TRBV19	TRBJ1-5	TGTGCCAGTAGTTTCCGGACAGGCAATCAGCCCCAGCATTTT	CASSFRTGNQPQHF
TRBD2	TRBV7-6	TRBJ2-3	TGTGCCAGCAGCTTAAGAACCTCGGCTAGCGGGTTCACAGATACGCAGTATTTT	CASSLRTSASGFTDTQYF
NA	TRBV4-3	TRBJ1-1	TGCGCCAGCAGCCAAGATTCATTAGGGGATAAAAACACTGAAGCTTTCTTT	CASSQDSLGDKNTEAFF
NA	TRBV19	TRBJ1-5	TGTGCCACCGTCCAAACAGGTACCAATCAGCCCCAGCATTTT	CATVQTGTNQPQHF
NA	TRBV13	TRBJ2-7	TGTGCCAGCAGCTTCGTTAGCGGCTACTACGAGCAGTACTTC	CASSFVSGYYEQYF
TRBD1	TRBV4-2	TRBJ2-3	TGTGCCAGCAGCCAAGCCTCCAGGCAGGGGGCCGAGGATACGCAGTATTTT	CASSQASRQGAEDTQYF
TRBD1	TRBV5-8	TRBJ1-1	TGTGCCAGCAGCTTGGACTTACAGGGGATCGCTGAAGCTTTCTTT	CASSLDLQGIAEAFF
NA	TRBV29-1	TRBJ1-1	TGCAGCGCCCTGGAGGGGTTCACTGAAGCTTTCTTT	CSALEGFTEAFF
TRBD1	TRBV19	TRBJ1-5	TGTGCCAGTAGTATAGGAGCGACAGGGCAGGGGCAGCCCCAGCATTTT	CASSIGATGQGQPQHF
NA	TRBV27	TRBJ2-3	TGTGCCAGCAGGCCGAGAACCCCTCAGCGGACCACAGATACGCAGTATTTT	CASRPRTPQRTTDTQYF
NA	TRBV27	TRBJ2-1	TGTGCCAGCCGCTTGGATCGGCGGATCTCCTACAATGAGCAGTTCTTC	CASRLDRRISYNEQFF
TRBD1	TRBV28	TRBJ2-2	TGTGCCAGCAGTTGGGAAGGACAGGGTACCACCGGGGAGCTGTTTTTT	CASSWEGQGTTGELFF
NA	TRBV5-5	TRBJ2-7	TGTGCCAGCAGCCTCGGCGTCAGGTCCATCTACGAGCAGTACTTC	CASSLGVRSIYEQYF
TRBD1	TRBV6-1	TRBJ1-1	TGTGCCAGCGAAGGGACAGCGGGCGCTGAAGCTTTCTTT	CASEGTAGAEAFF
TRBD1	TRBV30	TRBJ1-1	TGTGCCTGGAGTGGACAGGGAATTGAAGCTTTCTTT	CAWSGQGIEAFF
NA	TRBV29-1	TRBJ2-3	TGCAGCGCAGACAGCTCTAGCACAGATACGCAGTATTTT	CSADSSSTDTQYF
NA	TRBV10-1	TRBJ2-2	TGCGCCAGCAGTGAGAGAGGAACGAACACCGGGGAGCTGTTTTTT	CASSERGTNTGELFF
NA	TRBV6-1	TRBJ2-7	TGTGCCAGCAGTGAAACAGGGATCAGCTCCTACGAGCAGTACTTC	CASSETGISSYEQYF
TRBD2	TRBV19	TRBJ2-7	TGTGCCAGCAGACTAGCGGGAGCGAGTGAGCAGTACTTC	CASRLAGASEQYF
NA	TRBV29-1	TRBJ2-2	TGCAGCGTCCCGACAGACACCGGGGAGCTGTTTTTT	CSVPTDTGELFF
TRBD1	TRBV28	TRBJ2-3	TGTGCCAGCACCCGGGACAGTTCTAGCACAGATACGCAGTATTTT	CASTRDSSSTDTQYF
NA	TRBV5-1	TRBJ1-5	TGCGCCAGCAGCTTATCAGGGATGGGTCAGCCCCAGCATTTT	CASSLSGMGQPQHF
NA	TRBV6-5	TRBJ1-1	TGTGCCAGCAGTTGGAGTTCGAACACTGAAGCTTTCTTT	CASSWSSNTEAFF
TRBD2	TRBV5-4	TRBJ2-1	TGTGCCAGCAGCCCGGGGGGGACTAGCCGCAATGAGCAGTTCTTC	CASSPGGTSRNEQFF
NA	TRBV11-2	TRBJ2-3	TGTGCCAGCAGCTTAGAGTGGGCCGGCACAGATACGCAGTATTTT	CASSLEWAGTDTQYF
NA	TRBV30	TRBJ2-5	TGTGCCTGGAGTGTCGCTCAGGGGACCAAAGAGACCCAGTACTTC	CAWSVAQGTKETQYF
NA	TRBV5-5	TRBJ1-1	TGTGCCAGCAGCTTACAGGACCTTGACACTGAAGCTTTCTTT	CASSLQDLDTEAFF
NA	TRBV5-1	TRBJ1-5	TGCGCCAGCAGCCTCGGGACGGCGGGGCAGCCCCAGCATTTT	CASSLGTAGQPQHF
NA	TRBV4-1	TRBJ1-1	TGCGCCAGCAGCCAAAGTCAGGTAGTCAGCGGGAGGACTGAAGCTTTCTTT	CASSQSQVVSGRTEAFF
NA	TRBV10-3	TRBJ1-3	TGTGCCATCAGTGCAGGGGATCTGGGAAACACCATATATTTT	CAISAGDLGNTIYF
NA	TRBV28	TRBJ1-2	TGTGCCAGCAGCCCCTTCAGCGGACCTAACTATGGCTACACCTTC	CASSPFSGPNYGYTF
NA	TRBV7-3	TRBJ2-6	TGTGCCAGCAGCCCCTACCAGTCGGAGCACAGGAGACCTGGGGCCAACGTCCTGACTTTC	CASSPYQSEHRRPGANVLTF
NA	TRBV29-1	TRBJ1-1	TGCAGCGTTGGTTCGGGGAACACTGAAGCTTTCTTT	CSVGSGNTEAFF
NA	TRBV11-2	TRBJ2-7	TGTGCCAGCAGCTTAGGCACTACCTACGAGCAGTACTTC	CASSLGTTYEQYF
NA	TRBV7-9	TRBJ2-2	TGTGCCAGCACAGGCGGGGTAATCACCGGGGAGCTGTTTTTT	CASTGGVITGELFF
TRBD1	TRBV6-1	TRBJ1-5	TGTGCCAGCAGTGAAGCCGCAACAGGGGGACAGCCCCAGCATTTT	CASSEAATGGQPQHF
NA	TRBV4-2	TRBJ1-2	TGTGCCAGCAGCCAAGATTTCAGTACCGGGAGTGGCTACACCTTC	CASSQDFSTGSGYTF
NA	TRBV6-5	TRBJ1-2	TGTGCCAGCAGCCTGAGAGGGAACCGGCCTTATGGCTACACCTTC	CASSLRGNRPYGYTF
NA	TRBV29-1	TRBJ2-5	TGCAGCGTTGACGACAGAATACAAGAGACCCAGTACTTC	CSVDDRIQETQYF
NA	TRBV28	TRBJ1-1	TGTGCCAGCACCCTCCGCAGGGTAAACACTGAAGCTTTCTTT	CASTLRRVNTEAFF